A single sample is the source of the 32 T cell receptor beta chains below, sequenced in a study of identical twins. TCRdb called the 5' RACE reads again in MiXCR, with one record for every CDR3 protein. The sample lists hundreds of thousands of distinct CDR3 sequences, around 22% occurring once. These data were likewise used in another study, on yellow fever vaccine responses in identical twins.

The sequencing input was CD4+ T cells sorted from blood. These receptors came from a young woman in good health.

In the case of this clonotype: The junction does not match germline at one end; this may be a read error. The CDR3 sequence is CASSSLQTGERDF. In DNA, the CDR3 is TGCGCCAGCAGCAGCCTGCAGACAGGGGAGAGGGACTTC. The rearrangement joins TRBV5-1 to TRBJ2-4; TRBD1 matches 8 bases. CDR3 size: 13 residues. Germline CDR1 reads SGHRS; CDR2 reads YFSETQ.

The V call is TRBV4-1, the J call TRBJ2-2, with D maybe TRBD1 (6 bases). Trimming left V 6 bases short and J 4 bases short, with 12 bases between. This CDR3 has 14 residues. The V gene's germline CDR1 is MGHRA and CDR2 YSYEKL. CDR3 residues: CASRKGVSTGELFF. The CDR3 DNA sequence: TGCGCCAGCAGGAAGGGGGTCAGCACCGGGGAGCTGTTTTTT.

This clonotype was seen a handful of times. Here the CDR3 DNA reads TGTGCCAGCAGGGCAGGGGAGGGCGGACAGGGGAAGACTAATGAAAAACTGTTTTTT. This codes for CASRAGEGGQGKTNEKLFF. The rearrangement uses TRBV4-2 and TRBJ1-4; 9 nucleotides agree with TRBD1. Unmatched junction bases numbered 16, after V lost 6 bases and J lost 2 bases. The CDR3 consists of 19 residues. Germline V gene lookup returns CDR1 LGHNA and CDR2 YNFKEQ.

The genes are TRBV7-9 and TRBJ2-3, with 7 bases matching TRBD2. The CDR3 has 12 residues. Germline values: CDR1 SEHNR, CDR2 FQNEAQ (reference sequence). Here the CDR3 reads CASGVGKDTQYF. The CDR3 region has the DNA TGTGCAAGCGGGGTCGGGAAGGATACGCAGTATTTT.

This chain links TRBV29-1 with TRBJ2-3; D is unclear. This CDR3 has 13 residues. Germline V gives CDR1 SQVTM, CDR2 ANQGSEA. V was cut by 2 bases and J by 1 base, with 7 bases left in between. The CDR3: CSVESGGTDTQYF. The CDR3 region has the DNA TGCAGCGTTGAAAGTGGGGGCACAGATACGCAGTATTTT.

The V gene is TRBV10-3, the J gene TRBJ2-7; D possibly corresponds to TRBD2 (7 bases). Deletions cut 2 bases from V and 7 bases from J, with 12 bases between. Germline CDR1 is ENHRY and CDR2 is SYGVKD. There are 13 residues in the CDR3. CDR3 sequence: CAISEGGAGEQYV. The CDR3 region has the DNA TGTGCCATCAGTGAGGGGGGGGCTGGGGAGCAGTACGTC.

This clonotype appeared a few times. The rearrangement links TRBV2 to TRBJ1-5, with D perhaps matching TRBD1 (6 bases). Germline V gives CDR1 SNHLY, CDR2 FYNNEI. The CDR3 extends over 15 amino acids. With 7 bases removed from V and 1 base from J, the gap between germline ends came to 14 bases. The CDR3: CASKRGHISNQPQHF. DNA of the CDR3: TGTGCCAGCAAGAGGGGACATATAAGCAATCAGCCCCAGCATTTT.

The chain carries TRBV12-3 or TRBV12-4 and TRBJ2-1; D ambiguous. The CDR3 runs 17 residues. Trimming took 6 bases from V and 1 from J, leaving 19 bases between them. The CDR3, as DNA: TGTGCCAGCAGACTCGGCCCTCCTGGCATATCCTACAATGAGCAGTTCTTC. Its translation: CASRLGPPGISYNEQFF.

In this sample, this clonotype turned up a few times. Written as DNA, the CDR3 is TGTGCCAGCAGTTCTGGCAGTGAGGGGTTCCAAGAGACCCAGTACTTC. Protein sequence: CASSSGSEGFQETQYF. The chain links TRBV6-5 to TRBJ2-5; D possibly uses TRBD1 or TRBD2 (5 bases each). The V gene lost 4 bases and the J gene lost 1 base, with 16 bases spanning the gap. Germline CDR1 MNHEY, CDR2 SVGAGI. The CDR3 is 16 amino acids.

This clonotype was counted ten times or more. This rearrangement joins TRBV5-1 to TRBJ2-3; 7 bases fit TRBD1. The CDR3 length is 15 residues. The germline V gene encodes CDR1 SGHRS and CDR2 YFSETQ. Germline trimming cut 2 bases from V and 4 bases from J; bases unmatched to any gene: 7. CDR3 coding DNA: TGCGCCAGCAGCTTAGAGGGGGCGGTTGCAGATACGCAGTATTTT. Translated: CASSLEGAVADTQYF.

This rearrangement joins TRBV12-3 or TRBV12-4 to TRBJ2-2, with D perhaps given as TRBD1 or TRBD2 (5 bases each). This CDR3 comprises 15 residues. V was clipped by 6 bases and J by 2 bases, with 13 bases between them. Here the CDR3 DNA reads TGTGCCAGCAGGGGGACGGTACATAACACCGGGGAGCTGTTTTTT. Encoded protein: CASRGTVHNTGELFF.

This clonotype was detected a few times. The CDR3 reads CSCRQRGGSTEAFF. The CDR3 nucleotides read TGCAGTTGCCGACAACGAGGGGGCAGCACTGAAGCTTTCTTT. V gene TRBV20-1 combines with J gene TRBJ1-1; 7 bases fit TRBD1. The junction had 13 bases not matched to a gene; V was cut back by 8 bases and J by 4 bases. Germline-derived CDR1 and CDR2 are DFQATT and SNEGSKA (reference sequence). The CDR3 runs to 14 residues.

CDR3 sequence (DNA): TGTGCCAGCAGTGAAAGCAGGGCCGGGGAGCTGTTTTTT. Encoded protein: CASSESRAGELFF. V and J are TRBV2 and TRBJ2-2; perhaps TRBD1 as D (5 bases). Between the trimmed V and J ends, which lost 2 bases and 6 bases, there was a span of 7 bases. Germline V CDR1 and CDR2: SNHLY, FYNNEI. The CDR3 spans 13 residues.

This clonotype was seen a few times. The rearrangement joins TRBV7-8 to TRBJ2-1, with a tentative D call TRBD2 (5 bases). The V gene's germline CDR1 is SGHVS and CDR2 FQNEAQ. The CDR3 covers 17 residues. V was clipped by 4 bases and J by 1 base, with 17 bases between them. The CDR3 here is CASSSVERGWSYNEQFF. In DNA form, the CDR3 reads TGTGCCAGCAGCTCCGTTGAGAGAGGGTGGTCCTACAATGAGCAGTTCTTC.

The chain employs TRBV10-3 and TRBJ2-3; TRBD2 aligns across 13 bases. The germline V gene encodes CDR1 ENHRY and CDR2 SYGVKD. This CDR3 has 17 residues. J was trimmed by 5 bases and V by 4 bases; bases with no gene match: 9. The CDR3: CAISGLLAGGLGDTQYF. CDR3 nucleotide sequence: TGTGCCATCAGTGGGCTACTAGCGGGGGGGCTCGGAGATACGCAGTATTTT.

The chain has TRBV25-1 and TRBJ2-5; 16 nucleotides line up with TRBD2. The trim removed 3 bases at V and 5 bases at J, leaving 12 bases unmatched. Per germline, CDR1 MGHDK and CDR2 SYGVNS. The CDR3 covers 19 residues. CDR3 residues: CASSEWTGTSGGARETQYF. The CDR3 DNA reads TGTGCCAGCAGTGAGTGGACTGGGACTAGCGGGGGGGCCAGGGAGACCCAGTACTTC.

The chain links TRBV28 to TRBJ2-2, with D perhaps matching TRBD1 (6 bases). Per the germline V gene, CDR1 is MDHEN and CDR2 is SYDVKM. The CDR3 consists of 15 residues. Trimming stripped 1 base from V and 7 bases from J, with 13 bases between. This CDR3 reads CASSLLGAGNGELFF. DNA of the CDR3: TGTGCCAGCAGTTTATTGGGGGCTGGGAACGGGGAGCTGTTTTTT.

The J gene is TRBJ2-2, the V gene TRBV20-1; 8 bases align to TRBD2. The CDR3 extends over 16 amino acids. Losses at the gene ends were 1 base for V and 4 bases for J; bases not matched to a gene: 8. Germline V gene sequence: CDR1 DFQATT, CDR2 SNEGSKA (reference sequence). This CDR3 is CSARVSGAGVTGELFF. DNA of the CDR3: TGCAGTGCTAGAGTCTCCGGAGCGGGAGTCACCGGGGAGCTGTTTTTT.

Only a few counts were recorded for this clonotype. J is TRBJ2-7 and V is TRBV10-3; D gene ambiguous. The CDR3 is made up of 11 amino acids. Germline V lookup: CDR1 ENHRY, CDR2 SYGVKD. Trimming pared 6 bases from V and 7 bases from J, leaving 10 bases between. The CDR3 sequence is CAISALKEQYF. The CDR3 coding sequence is TGTGCCATCAGCGCCCTAAAGGAGCAGTACTTC.

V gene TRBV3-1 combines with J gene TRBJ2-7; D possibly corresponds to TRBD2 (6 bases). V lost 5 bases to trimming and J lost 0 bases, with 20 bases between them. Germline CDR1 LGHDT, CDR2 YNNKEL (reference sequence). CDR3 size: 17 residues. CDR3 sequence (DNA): TGTGCCAGCAGCACACAACTATCTAGCGCTTACTCCTACGAGCAGTACTTC. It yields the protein CASSTQLSSAYSYEQYF.

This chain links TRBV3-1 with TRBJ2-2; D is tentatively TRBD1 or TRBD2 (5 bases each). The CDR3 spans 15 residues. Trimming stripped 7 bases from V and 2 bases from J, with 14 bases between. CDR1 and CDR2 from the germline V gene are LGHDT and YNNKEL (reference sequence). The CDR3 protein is CASTRERKNTGELFF. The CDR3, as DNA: TGTGCCAGCACCAGGGAGCGGAAAAACACCGGGGAGCTGTTTTTT.

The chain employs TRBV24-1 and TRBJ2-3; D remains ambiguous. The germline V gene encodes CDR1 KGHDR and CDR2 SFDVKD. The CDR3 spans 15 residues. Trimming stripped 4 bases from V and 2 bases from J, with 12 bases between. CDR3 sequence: CATSDYGPPTDTQYF. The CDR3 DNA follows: TGTGCCACCAGTGACTACGGACCCCCCACAGATACGCAGTATTTT.

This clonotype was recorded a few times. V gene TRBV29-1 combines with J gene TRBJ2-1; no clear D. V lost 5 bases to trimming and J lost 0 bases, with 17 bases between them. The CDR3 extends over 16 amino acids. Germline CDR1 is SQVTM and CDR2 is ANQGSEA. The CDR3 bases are TGCAGCGTTCCCACGGGTGGTTTAAGCTCCTACAATGAGCAGTTCTTC. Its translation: CSVPTGGLSSYNEQFF.

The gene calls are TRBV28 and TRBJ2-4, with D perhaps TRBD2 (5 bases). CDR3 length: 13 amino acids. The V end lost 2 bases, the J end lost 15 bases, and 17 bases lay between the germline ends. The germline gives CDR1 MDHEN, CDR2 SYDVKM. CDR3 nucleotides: TGTGCCAGCAGTTTACTCAACGCAGAGGGCCTGTACTTC. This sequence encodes CASSLLNAEGLYF.

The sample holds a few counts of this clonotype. The DNA of the CDR3 is TGCAGTGCTAGAGAATCGGTCAGGGGAGAGACCCAGTACTTC. Translated: CSARESVRGETQYF. The rearrangement joins TRBV20-1 to TRBJ2-5, with a tentative D call TRBD1 (6 bases). The V gene's germline CDR1 is DFQATT and CDR2 SNEGSKA (reference sequence). The CDR3 extends over 14 amino acids. Trimming left V 0 bases short and J 4 bases short, with 12 bases between.

CDR3 sequence: CSASRGQGVAGELFF. In nucleotides, the CDR3 is TGCAGTGCTAGCCGCGGACAGGGGGTCGCCGGGGAGCTGTTTTTT. V and J are TRBV20-1 and TRBJ2-2; 10 bases are shared with TRBD1. V trimming: 3 bases; J trimming: 6 bases; junction bases outside the gene matches: 7. Germline V gene sequence: CDR1 DFQATT, CDR2 SNEGSKA (reference sequence). This CDR3 has 15 amino acids.

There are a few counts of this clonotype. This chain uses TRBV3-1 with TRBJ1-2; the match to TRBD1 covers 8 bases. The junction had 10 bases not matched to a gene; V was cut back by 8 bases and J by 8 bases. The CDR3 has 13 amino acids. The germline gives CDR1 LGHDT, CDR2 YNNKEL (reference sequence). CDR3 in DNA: TGTGCCAGCTCAAGGGGACAGGCGGAGGGCTACACCTTC. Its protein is CASSRGQAEGYTF. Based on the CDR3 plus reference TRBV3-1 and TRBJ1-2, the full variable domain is DTAVSQTPKYLVTQMGNDKSIKCEQNLGHDTMYWYKQDSKKFLKIMFSYNNKELIINETVPNRFSPKSPDKAHLNLHINSLELGDSAVYFCASSRGQAEGYTFGSGTRLTVV.

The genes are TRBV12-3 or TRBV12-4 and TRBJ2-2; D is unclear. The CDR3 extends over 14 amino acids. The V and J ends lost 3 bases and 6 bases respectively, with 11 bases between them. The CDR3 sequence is CASSFFAVPGELFF. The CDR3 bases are TGTGCCAGCAGTTTTTTTGCTGTCCCCGGGGAGCTGTTTTTT.

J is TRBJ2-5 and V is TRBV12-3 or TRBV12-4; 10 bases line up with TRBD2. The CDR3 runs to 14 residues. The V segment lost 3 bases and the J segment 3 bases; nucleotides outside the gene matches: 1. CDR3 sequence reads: CASSFGTSEETQYF. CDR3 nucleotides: TGTGCCAGCAGTTTCGGGACTAGCGAAGAGACCCAGTACTTC.

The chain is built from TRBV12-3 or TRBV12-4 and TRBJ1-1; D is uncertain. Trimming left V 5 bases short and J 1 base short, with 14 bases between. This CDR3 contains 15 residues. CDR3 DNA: TGTGCCAGCAGTCCAGGTGCGAACCAGAACACTGAAGCTTTCTTT. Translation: CASSPGANQNTEAFF.

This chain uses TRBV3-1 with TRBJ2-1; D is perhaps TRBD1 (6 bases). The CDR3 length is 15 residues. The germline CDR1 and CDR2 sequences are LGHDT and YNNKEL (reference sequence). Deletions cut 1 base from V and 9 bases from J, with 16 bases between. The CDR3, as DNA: TGTGCCAGCAGCCAAGGCTTCCCAAGGGGGAGTGAGCAGTTCTTC. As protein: CASSQGFPRGSEQFF.

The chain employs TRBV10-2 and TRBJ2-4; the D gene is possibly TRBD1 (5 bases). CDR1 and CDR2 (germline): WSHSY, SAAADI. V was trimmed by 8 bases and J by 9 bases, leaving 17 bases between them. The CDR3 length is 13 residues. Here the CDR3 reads CASSDRQGGIQYF. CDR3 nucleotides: TGCGCCAGCTCCGACCGGCAGGGCGGCATTCAGTACTTC.